This TCR beta chain was retrieved from a study of blood T cell repertoires in COVID-19. Study-wide context: The samples span acute and convalescent COVID-19 from the United States, Italy and Spain. From T cells, B-cell-depleted T cells, or PBMCs came the material, which was cDNA or gDNA.

Germline CDR1 SGHAT, CDR2 FQNNGV. The CDR3 runs to 17 residues. The V gene lost 6 bases and the J gene lost 0 bases, with 15 bases spanning the gap. Methods used by the authors: By means of reference gene primer amplification, nucleated cell counts were estimated. The data were produced by immunoSEQ multiplex PCR, yet TCRdb's version contains in-frame clones alone and is incomplete. D and trimming were read from the DNA, whereas the V and J calls and clone size are those reported in that table. The data hold about 100,000 clones, with roughly 90% observed a single time. The sequence was collected from an elderly woman with acute or convalescent COVID-19. Sequencing was carried out using peripheral blood. The genes are TRBV11-2 and TRBJ1-6, with a possible D match to TRBD1 (5 bases). The CDR3 coding sequence is TGTGCCAGCAGGACGGGACTCCTGAGCTCCTATAATTCACCCCTCCACTTT. Its translation: CASRTGLLSSYNSPLHF.